The clone carrying this TCR beta chain was counted a single time. Its antigen is as yet unknown. This sample stems from a study of T cell responses to AZD1222 COVID-19 vaccine. Findings and caveats of the study: White British donors predominated, females outnumbered males, and clonal diversity was possibly underestimated.

Pooling was applied to second doses at about 4 or about 12 weeks. The germline V gene has CDR1 SGHTA and CDR2 FQGNSA. Trimming shortened V by 4 bases and J by 2 bases, and 9 bases separated the two germline ends. The CDR3 totals 13 residues. Using immunoSEQ multiplex PCR, the repertoire was profiled, and TCRdb retains in-frame clones only, with some absent. The repertoire holds some 150,000 clones, with more than 85% as singletons. The V gene is TRBV7-2, the J gene TRBJ2-7; perhaps TRBD1 as D (6 bases). This clonotype was sampled from an adult who received the AZD1222 COVID-19 vaccine. The sequencing used peripheral blood, collected 28 days after the second AZD1222 dose. CDR3 sequence (DNA): TGTGCCAGCAGCTCCGGGACAACCTACGAGCAGTACTTC. Residues: CASSSGTTYEQYF.